This T cell receptor beta chain is from a study of vaccination and CD4 T cells after COVID-19. Findings and caveats of the study: Looking at convalescent patients, a median approximately 86% of reactive clones were present only post-vaccination.

A word on this clonotype: Antigen: not known.

Cultured CD4+ T-cell DNA underwent Oncomine TCR Beta short-read sequencing. Cultured CD4+ T cells yielded the extracted genomic DNA. TCRdb processed the PCR reads anew with MiXCR; each CDR3 protein has one entry. Among under 20,000 distinct CDR3 sequences listed, approximately 53% were seen once. The treatment was: approximately 11-day PBMC culture with coronavirus spike peptide pools or control peptides (ViraFEST assay). Every well contained around 2 million PBMCs, which were grown with approximately 9 IU/ml IL-2 and 7.5 to 10 ug/ml peptide pools. V was shortened by 3 bases and J by 4 bases, with 9 bases between the two germline ends. CDR3 length equals 13 residues. The germline CDR1 and CDR2 sequences are MDHEN and SYDVKM.

V usage is TRBV28 and J usage is TRBJ1-2; D is unclear. The sequence was collected from a human donor with COVID-19. The sequencing here drew on cultured CD4+ T cells from blood, taken after SARS-CoV-2 vaccination. The CDR3: CASSFSLGYGYTF. The CDR3 nucleotides read TGTGCCAGCAGTTTCAGTCTGGGCTATGGCTACACCTTC.